This TCR beta chain emerged from a study of shared clonotypes between healthy human individuals (dated by TCRdb to the early 2020s). As for the study more broadly: The cohort included three men and a couple of women between 18 and 49 years of age. For each donor, CD4 naive and CD4 memory were each given three plates, CD8 naive was given two plates, and CD8 memory was given one plate. To increase sequencing depth and limit assay-specific biases, different laboratories used diverse techniques to prepare libraries and sequence TCR repertoires. Between about 0.8 and 9 billion PBMCs per donor were obtained by leukapheresis. To estimate repertoire size and how much clonotype sharing occurs between individuals, the study deeply sequenced the blood TCR repertoires of several healthy adults. Beyond this particular receptor, the publication reports: Because the study included only a small number of donors, the genetic and exposure-history diversity represented was limited. Clonotypes shared by all four sorted-subset donors showed higher generation probabilities than non-shared clonotypes. Only blood was sampled, and tissue TCR repertoires likely differ from those in blood. Estimated clonotype richness was generally larger for naive than for memory subsets. Across a few donors, approximately 5% of naive CD4, approximately 3.6% of naive CD8, under 2.5% of memory CD4, and 0.3% to 0.45% of memory CD8 clonotypes were shared. Even with the large sequencing depth, rarefaction of the sorted-subset datasets indicated that sequencing was incomplete. Pairwise subsampling indicated that sequencing depth was expected to affect the degree of clonotype sharing among donors.

TCR CDR3 regions were amplified from genomic DNA by multiplex PCR using the deep immunoSEQ assay. For each cell subset, the extracted genomic DNA was distributed evenly across all wells of several immunoSEQ 96-well plates, and each plate served as one replicate. Each replicate PCR for sorted subsets received roughly 200 ng genomic DNA, equal to 28,000 or so T cell genomes. Purified libraries were measured with a Qubit 3.0 fluorometer, size-checked on a Bioanalyzer 2100, and measured again with the KAPA Library Quantification kit. Every immunoSEQ 96-well plate was sequenced on a separate single-read 150-cycle Illumina NextSeq 550 flow cell. In the original analysis: Because only junctional sequences without quality scores were contained in the immunoSEQ output, filtering matching that applied to full-length reads could not be performed. Sequences were annotated with PyIR, a Python wrapper for IgBLAST v1.9, using IMGT germline references to assign V/J genes and CDR3. Reads were removed for weak V/J assignments (E-value above 1e-6), missing CDR3, stop codons, out-of-frame junctions, or ambiguous translated residues. A V3J clonotype was defined by an identical inferred V gene, J gene, and CDR3 amino acid sequence. To compute the percentage overlap between repertoires, the number of shared unique clonotypes was divided by the size of the smaller repertoire. Repertoire richness was assessed with RTK rarefaction, the Chao1 estimator, and Recon v2.1 estimates of unobserved clonotypes. For all TCRbeta clonotypes obtained by the gDNA method from a few donors, generation probabilities were computed with OLGA. TCRdb re-hosts the immuneACCESS table, in-frame sequences only. Its copies lack some clones; in the studies checked, an unresolved V gene accounts for under half of them, and the cause for the rest is not known. D and trimming come from the DNA, and the V and J calls and clone size come from that table. This sample lists roughly 2.1 million clones; more than 85% were detected once. The ten biggest clones cover around 1.7% of the sample.

Worth noting for this clone: Its target antigen remains unknown. No clone much larger than this one lies a single base away; base qualities are absent.

CD8 naive samples were obtained by positive selection for CCR7 among CD45RO-negative cells, yielding a CD45RA+CCR7+ population from which TemRA cells were excluded. Healthy HIV-negative adults with no recently reported acute infections or vaccinations were included as donors. Every donor was a Caucasian adult living in Nashville, Tennessee, USA. Blood was obtained by leukapheresis, after which PBMCs were separated by Ficoll-Histopaque density gradient centrifugation and cryopreserved in liquid nitrogen vapor phase. Analytical flow cytometry was used to check the purity and quantity of each magnetically sorted T cell population. Each sorted fraction had its genomic DNA isolated and then quantified by UV absorbance on a Nanodrop 2000c. Reading the germline V gene (reference sequence) gives CDR1 MNHEY and CDR2 SMNVEV. V is shortened by 0 bases, J by 7 bases, and the region joining them spans 13 bases. Including the terminal cysteine and phenylalanine, the CDR3 comprises 15 residues. The retained sequence is limited to the CDR3, 45 bases, with the frame set at the first base.

The sequence is built from TRBV27 and TRBJ2-4, and perhaps TRBD1 as D gene, on 7 matching bases. The source of this sequence is a man between 18 and 35 years old in good health. Some clones in this sample may be carry-over from other donors' samples. The material sequenced was naive CD8+ T cells from PBMCs. The cell subset or site label corresponds to: CD45RA+CCR7+. This receptor has the CDR3 CASSLSAAGGNIQYF. The nucleotides are TGTGCCAGCAGTTTATCGGCAGCAGGGGGGAACATTCAGTACTTC.